The 10 T cell receptor beta chains reported below all come from one sample, sequenced in a study of T cells after yellow fever vaccination. In TCRdb, the 5' RACE reads were re-called with MiXCR into one record per CDR3 protein. The sample lists around 180,000 distinct CDR3 sequences, roughly 6.2% occurring once. The material sequenced was CD4+ T cells sorted from PBMCs, taken on the day of the first yellow fever vaccination. These receptors were obtained from a man aged 18 to 35 who received the YFV17D yellow fever vaccine.

This clonotype showed up many times. The V and J genes are TRBV7-2 and TRBJ2-3; D ambiguous. V was shortened by 6 bases and J by 1 base, with 8 bases between the two germline ends. CDR3 size: 13 residues. The germline V gene has CDR1 SGHTA and CDR2 FQGNSA. CDR3 amino acids: CASRSHGTDTQYF. The CDR3 DNA is TGTGCCAGCAGATCCCATGGCACAGATACGCAGTATTTT.

Remarks on this clonotype: Possible read error: a much larger clone is one base away. The chain is built from TRBV4-3 and TRBJ2-5; D unresolved. V was shortened by 10 bases and J by 3 bases, with 15 bases between the two germline ends. Germline values: CDR1 LGHNA, CDR2 YSLEER. The CDR3 contains 13 residues. The CDR3 reads CATPDLPEETQYF. DNA for the CDR3: TGCGCCACCCCAGACTTGCCAGAAGAGACCCAGTACTTC.

This clonotype has only a few counts. The chain combines TRBV18 with TRBJ1-5; D is unclear. This CDR3 is built from 13 residues. V lost 5 bases and J lost 4, with 9 bases in between. The germline V gene encodes CDR1 KGHSH and CDR2 LQKENI. The DNA for the CDR3 is TGTGCCAGCTCAGGGGAAAAGAATCAGCCCCAGCATTTT. It translates to CASSGEKNQPQHF.

There are many counts of this clonotype. The CDR3 protein is CASSLTLPAAGQETQYF. The CDR3 DNA sequence: TGTGCCAGCAGCTTAACCTTGCCAGCGGCGGGACAAGAGACCCAGTACTTC. J is TRBJ2-5 and V is TRBV11-2, with a possible D match to TRBD2 (6 bases). Germline assignment: CDR1 SGHAT and CDR2 FQNNGV. The CDR3 spans 17 residues. V was pared by 2 bases and J by 2 bases, with 18 bases between.

This clonotype was counted between two and nine times. The chain couples TRBV27 to TRBJ2-3; D call uncertain. CDR1 MNHEY and CDR2 SMNVEV come from the germline V gene (reference sequence). Trimming pared 1 base from V and 2 bases from J, leaving 16 bases between. The CDR3 consists of 17 residues. The CDR3 DNA follows: TGTGCCAGCAGTTTATATCCCCTGTCCCCAGCCACAGATACGCAGTATTTT. Amino acids: CASSLYPLSPATDTQYF.

The chain uses TRBV5-1 and TRBJ1-2; D uncertain. The CDR3 covers 16 residues. Trimming removed 4 bases at V and 4 bases at J, with 20 bases between. CDR1 is SGHRS and CDR2 is YFSETQ in the germline V gene. This chain's CDR3 is CASSIQPLQQAYGYTF. The CDR3 coding sequence is TGCGCCAGCAGCATTCAGCCCCTCCAGCAGGCCTATGGCTACACCTTC.

This clonotype has a handful of counts. The gene calls are TRBV6-5 and TRBJ1-1; D gene ambiguous. Germline V gene lookup returns CDR1 MNHEY and CDR2 SVGAGI. CDR3 length: 13 amino acids. Trimming shortened V by 2 bases and J by 8 bases, and 12 bases separated the two germline ends. In nucleotides, the CDR3 is TGTGCCAGCAGTTACCCCCCGGGGAGGGAAGCTTTCTTT. It yields the protein CASSYPPGREAFF.

There are many counts of this clonotype. This rearrangement joins TRBV12-3 or TRBV12-4 to TRBJ1-4; maybe TRBD1 (6 bases). Trimming removed 2 bases from V and 8 bases from J, with 15 bases in between. There are 15 residues in the CDR3. The CDR3 DNA reads as TGTGCCAGCAGTTTAAACGGGGGCATGGGAGAAAAACTGTTTTTT. Its protein is CASSLNGGMGEKLFF.

The chain uses TRBV10-3 and TRBJ2-1; 7 nucleotides agree with TRBD1. The CDR3 is 12 residues long. The V segment lost 4 bases and the J segment 9 bases; nucleotides outside the gene matches: 3. Germline assignment: CDR1 ENHRY and CDR2 SYGVKD. The CDR3 DNA sequence: TGTGCCATCAGTGGACAGGGCGGTGAGCAGTTCTTC. It encodes CAISGQGGEQFF.

This clonotype turned up a few times. This chain uses TRBV6-1 with TRBJ2-6; the D gene is possibly TRBD1 (5 bases). The germline V gene encodes CDR1 MNHNS and CDR2 SASEGT. V was shortened by 6 bases and J by 0 bases, with 6 bases between the two germline ends. This CDR3 is built from 14 residues. The CDR3 nucleotides read TGTGCCAGCAGGGACAACTCTGGGGCCAACGTCCTGACTTTC. Translation: CASRDNSGANVLTF.